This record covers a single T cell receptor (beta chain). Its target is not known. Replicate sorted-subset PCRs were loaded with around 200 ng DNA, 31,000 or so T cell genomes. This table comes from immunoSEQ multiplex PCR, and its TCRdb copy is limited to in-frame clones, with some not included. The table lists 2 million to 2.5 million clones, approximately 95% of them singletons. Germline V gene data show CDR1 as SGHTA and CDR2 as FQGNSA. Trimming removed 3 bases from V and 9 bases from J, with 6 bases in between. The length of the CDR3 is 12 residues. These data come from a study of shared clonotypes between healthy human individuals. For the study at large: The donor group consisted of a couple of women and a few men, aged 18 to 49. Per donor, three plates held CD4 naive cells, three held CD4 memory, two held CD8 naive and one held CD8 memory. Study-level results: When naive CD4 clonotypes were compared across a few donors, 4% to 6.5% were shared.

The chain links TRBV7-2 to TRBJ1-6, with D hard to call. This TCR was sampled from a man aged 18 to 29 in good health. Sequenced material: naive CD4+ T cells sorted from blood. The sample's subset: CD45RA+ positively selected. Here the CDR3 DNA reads TGTGCCAGCAGCTTTAGTGGTTCACCCCTCCACTTT. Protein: CASSFSGSPLHF.